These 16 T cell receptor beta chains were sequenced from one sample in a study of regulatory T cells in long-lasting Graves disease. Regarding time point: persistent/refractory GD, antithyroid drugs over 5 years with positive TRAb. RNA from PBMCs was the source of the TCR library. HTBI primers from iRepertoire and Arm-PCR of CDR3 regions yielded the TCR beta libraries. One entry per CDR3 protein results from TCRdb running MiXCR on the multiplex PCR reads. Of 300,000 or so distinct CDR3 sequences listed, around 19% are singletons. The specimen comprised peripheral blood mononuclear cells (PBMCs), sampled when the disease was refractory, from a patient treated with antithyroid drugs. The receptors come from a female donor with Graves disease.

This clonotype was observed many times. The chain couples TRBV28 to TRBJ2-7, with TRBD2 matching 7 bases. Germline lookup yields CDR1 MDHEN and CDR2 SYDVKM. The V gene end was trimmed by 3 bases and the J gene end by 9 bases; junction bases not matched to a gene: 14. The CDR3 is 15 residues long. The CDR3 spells CASSFASGRAGVQYF. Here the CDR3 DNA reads TGTGCCAGCAGTTTTGCTTCTGGGAGGGCCGGAGTGCAGTACTTC.

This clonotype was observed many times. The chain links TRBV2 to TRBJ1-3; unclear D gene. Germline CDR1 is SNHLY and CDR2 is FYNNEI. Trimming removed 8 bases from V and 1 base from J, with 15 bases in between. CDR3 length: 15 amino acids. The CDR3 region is CASWLDGSSGNTIYF. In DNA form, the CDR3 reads TGTGCCAGCTGGCTAGACGGATCGTCTGGAAACACCATATATTTT.

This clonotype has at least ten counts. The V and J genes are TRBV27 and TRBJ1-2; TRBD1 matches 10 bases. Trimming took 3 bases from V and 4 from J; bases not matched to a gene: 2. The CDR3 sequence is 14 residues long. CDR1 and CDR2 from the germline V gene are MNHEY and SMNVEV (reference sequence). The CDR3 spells CASSFRQGAYGYTF. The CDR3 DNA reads TGTGCCAGCAGTTTCCGACAGGGGGCCTATGGCTACACCTTC.

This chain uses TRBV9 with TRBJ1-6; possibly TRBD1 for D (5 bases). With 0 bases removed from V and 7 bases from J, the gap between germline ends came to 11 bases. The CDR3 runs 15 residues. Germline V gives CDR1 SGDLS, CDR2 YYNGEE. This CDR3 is CASSVDPGRNSPLHF. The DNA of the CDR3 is TGTGCCAGCAGCGTAGACCCAGGGAGAAATTCACCCCTCCACTTT.

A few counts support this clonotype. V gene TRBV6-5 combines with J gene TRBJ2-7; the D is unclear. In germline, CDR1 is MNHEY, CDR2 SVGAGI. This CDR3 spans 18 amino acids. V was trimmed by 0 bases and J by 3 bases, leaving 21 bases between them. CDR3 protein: CASSYSLIGYHLDYEQYF. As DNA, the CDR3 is TGTGCCAGCAGTTACTCGTTGATCGGATACCATCTGGACTACGAGCAGTACTTC.

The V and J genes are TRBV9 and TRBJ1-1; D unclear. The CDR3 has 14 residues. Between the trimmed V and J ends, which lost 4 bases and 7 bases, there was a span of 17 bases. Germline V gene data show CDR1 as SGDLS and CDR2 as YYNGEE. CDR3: CASSPGPRESEAFF. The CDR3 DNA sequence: TGTGCCAGCAGCCCGGGCCCGAGGGAGAGTGAAGCTTTCTTT.

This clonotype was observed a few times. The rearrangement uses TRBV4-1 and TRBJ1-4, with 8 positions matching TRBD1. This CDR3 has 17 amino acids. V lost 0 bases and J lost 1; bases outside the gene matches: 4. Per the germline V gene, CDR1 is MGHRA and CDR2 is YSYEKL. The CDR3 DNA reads TGCGCCAGCAGCCAAGATCGGGGGACAGGAACTAATGAAAAACTGTTTTTT. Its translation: CASSQDRGTGTNEKLFF.

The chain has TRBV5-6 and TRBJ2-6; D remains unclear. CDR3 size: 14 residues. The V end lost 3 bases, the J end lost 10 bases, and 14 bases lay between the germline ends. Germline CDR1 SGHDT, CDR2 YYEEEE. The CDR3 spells CASSWTVDRNVLTF. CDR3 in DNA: TGTGCCAGCAGCTGGACGGTGGATCGAAACGTCCTGACTTTC.

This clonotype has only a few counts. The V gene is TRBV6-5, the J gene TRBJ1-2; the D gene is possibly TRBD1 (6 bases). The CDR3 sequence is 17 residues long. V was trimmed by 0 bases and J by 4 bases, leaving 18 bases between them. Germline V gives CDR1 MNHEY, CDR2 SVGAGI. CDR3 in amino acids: CASSYSSGAGDTYGYTF. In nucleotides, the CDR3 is TGTGCCAGCAGTTACTCGTCCGGGGCAGGGGACACCTATGGCTACACCTTC.

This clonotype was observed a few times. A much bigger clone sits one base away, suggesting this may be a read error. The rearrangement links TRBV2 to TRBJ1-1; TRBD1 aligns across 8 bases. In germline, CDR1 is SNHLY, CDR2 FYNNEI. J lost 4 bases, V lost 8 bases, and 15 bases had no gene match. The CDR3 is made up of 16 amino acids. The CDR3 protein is CASEEPGGALSTEAFF. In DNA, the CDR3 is TGTGCCAGCGAGGAACCAGGGGGCGCGTTGAGCACTGAAGCTTTCTTT.

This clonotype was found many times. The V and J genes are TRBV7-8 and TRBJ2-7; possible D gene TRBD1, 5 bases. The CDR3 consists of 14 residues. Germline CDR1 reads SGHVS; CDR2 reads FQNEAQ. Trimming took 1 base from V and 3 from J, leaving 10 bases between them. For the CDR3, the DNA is TGTGCCAGCAGCTTAGTGGACATCAACTACGAGCAGTACTTC. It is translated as CASSLVDINYEQYF.

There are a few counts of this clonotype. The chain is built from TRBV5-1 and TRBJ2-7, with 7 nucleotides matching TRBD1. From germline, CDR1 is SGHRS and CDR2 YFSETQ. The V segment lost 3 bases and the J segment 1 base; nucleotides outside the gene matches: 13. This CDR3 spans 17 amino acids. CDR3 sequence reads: CASSWNRGSSLSYEQYF. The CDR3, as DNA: TGCGCCAGCAGCTGGAACAGGGGATCGAGCCTTTCCTACGAGCAGTACTTC.

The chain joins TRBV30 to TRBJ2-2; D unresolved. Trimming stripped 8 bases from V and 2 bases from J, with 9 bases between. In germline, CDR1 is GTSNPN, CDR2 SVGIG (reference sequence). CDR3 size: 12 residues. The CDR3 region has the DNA TGTGCCGGGTCGGGTAACACCGGGGAGCTGTTTTTT. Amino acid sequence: CAGSGNTGELFF.

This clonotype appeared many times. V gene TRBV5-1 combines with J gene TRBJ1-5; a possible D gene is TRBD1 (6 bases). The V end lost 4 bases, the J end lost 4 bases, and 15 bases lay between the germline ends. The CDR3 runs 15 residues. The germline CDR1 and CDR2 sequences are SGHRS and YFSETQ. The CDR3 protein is CASSVGGGRNQPQHF. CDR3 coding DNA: TGCGCCAGCAGCGTTGGAGGGGGACGTAATCAGCCCCAGCATTTT.

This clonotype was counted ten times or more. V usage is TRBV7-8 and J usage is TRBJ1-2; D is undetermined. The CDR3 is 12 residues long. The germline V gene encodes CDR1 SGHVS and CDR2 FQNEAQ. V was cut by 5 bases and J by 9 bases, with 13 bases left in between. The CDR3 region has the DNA TGTGCCAGCAGCCCCCGGACCGACCGCTACACCTTC. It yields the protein CASSPRTDRYTF.

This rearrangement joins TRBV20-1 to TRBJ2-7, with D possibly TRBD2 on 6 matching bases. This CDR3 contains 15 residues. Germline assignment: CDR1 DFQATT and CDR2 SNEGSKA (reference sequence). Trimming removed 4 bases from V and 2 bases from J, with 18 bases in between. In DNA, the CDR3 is TGCAGTGCTAAAGGAAACTGGACTATTACCTACGAGCAGTACTTC. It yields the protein CSAKGNWTITYEQYF.